This entry is about one TCR beta chain. The source of the sample is a study of blood T cells in healthy people across ages. Next came a second PCR, run for about 6 to 11 cycles, which used a sample-barcoded 5' primer along with a J-beta primer mix. In TCRdb, the 5' RACE reads were re-called with MiXCR into one record per CDR3 protein. This sample carries some 1.4 million distinct CDR3 sequences, 35% to 45% of them seen once, and the ten largest clones take roughly 7.9%. The V gene lost 2 bases and the J gene lost 4 bases, with 12 bases spanning the gap. Germline-derived CDR1 and CDR2 are DFQATT and SNEGSKA (reference sequence). The CDR3 sequence is 13 residues long.

The TCR comes from a woman in her late teens or twenties in good health. The gene calls are TRBV20-1 and TRBJ2-7; perhaps TRBD2 as D (6 bases). What was sequenced was blood. In DNA, the CDR3 is TGCAGTGCTAGACCCGGGGGAGGTTACGAGCAGTACTTC. Protein product: CSARPGGGYEQYF.